These T cell receptor beta chains were read from a single sample in a study of blood T cell repertoires in COVID-19. The method was immunoSEQ multiplex PCR; TCRdb's version includes in-frame clones alone and lacks a portion of them. The sample yields under 200,000 clones, about four fifths seen once. Material for sequencing was peripheral blood. The receptors were gathered from a woman aged 40 to 50 with acute or convalescent COVID-19. Each CDR3 is given without its conserved first and last residue. Each record gives: J gene, V gene, CDR3 protein.

>TRBJ1-4|TRBV6-5
ASSYGIGFQNEKLF
>TRBJ2-3|TRBV6-2/TRBV6-3
ASSYVTSGGDTQY
>TRBJ1-1|TRBV27
ASMLEGGTEAF
>TRBJ2-7|TRBV30
AWRAHQTYEQY
>TRBJ2-3|TRBV28
ASSLGDREADTQY
>TRBJ2-1|TRBV5-1
ASSPGTGVDEQF
>TRBJ2-3|TRBV19
ASSMGVRGSDTQY
>TRBJ2-5|TRBV10-3
AISDLTRGGETQY
>TRBJ1-1|TRBV2
ASALGQGTEAF
>TRBJ2-1|TRBV27
ASSLGTEPLNEQF
>TRBJ2-2|TRBV5-1
ASSLRGQNTGELF
>TRBJ2-5|TRBV28
ASSPGGGRRETQY
>TRBJ2-5|TRBV9
ASSGLTLTQY
>TRBJ2-5|TRBV5-1
ASSLTPGPNQETQY
>TRBJ1-1|TRBV28
ASSQGGEAF
>TRBJ1-1|TRBV15
ATSNTQTGGTEAF
>TRBJ2-5|TRBV5-1
ASSVAGAEETQY
>TRBJ2-3|TRBV5-1
ASRSGRAGDTQY
>TRBJ1-4|TRBV19
ASTDRIPNEKLF
>TRBJ1-5|TRBV19
ASSVGQLNQPQH
>TRBJ1-2|TRBV24-1
ATSDPGTGYGYT
>TRBJ2-1|TRBV5-1
ASSISVNNEQF
>TRBJ1-3|TRBV19
ASSILAGNTIY
>TRBJ2-3|TRBV4-1
ASSQDLTAGATDTQY
>TRBJ1-5|TRBV6-6
ASTRQVNQPQH
>TRBJ1-6|TRBV19
ASQPWRINNSPLH
>TRBJ2-1|TRBV5-1
ASRLSSGRDNEQF
>TRBJ2-2|TRBV27
ASSLSSGWHGELF
>TRBJ2-3|TRBV28
ASSRDTVSTDTQY
>TRBJ2-1|TRBV6-5
ASSYGSSYNEQF
>TRBJ2-6|TRBV7-2
ASSSTGGGTGANVLT
>TRBJ1-5|TRBV19
ASSIVGDQPQH
>TRBJ1-5|TRBV6-1
ASSEPRGQGNQPQH
>TRBJ2-5|TRBV5-1
ASSLLLAGGQQATQY
>TRBJ2-1|TRBV10-3
AISESTSGGDNEQF
>TRBJ2-4|TRBV30
AWTGQGLAKNIQY
>TRBJ2-7|TRBV5-1
ASRVGTGGYEQY
>TRBJ2-3|TRBV28
ASSAGLAGYTDTQY
>TRBJ2-5|TRBV5-1
ASSETPSGGGQETQY
>TRBJ1-5|TRBV7-6
AAHASDSNQPQH
>TRBJ2-5|TRBV5-1
ASSLGASGYQETQY